This is a list of T cell receptor beta chains from one sample in a study of cytomegalovirus exposure and HLA in healthy donors. Assay: immunoSEQ multiplex PCR; the TCRdb copy retains only in-frame clones and omits some. The data contain approximately 160,000 clones, 70% to 90% of them seen just once; the ten biggest clones take up about 1.9%. Sequenced sample: PBMCs. These receptors were obtained from a woman between 18 and 29 years old in good health and CMV-seronegative. Each CDR3 is given with its conserved first and last residue. D genes are given only for firm matches. Size is stated for part of the rows, as once, few or many counts, or as a class when the clone is expanded.

size,J,V,D,DNA,CDR3
once,TRBJ1-2,TRBV29-1,-,TGCAGCGTTTACTTAGACAGGCTAAACTATGGCTACACCTTC,CSVYLDRLNYGYTF
-,TRBJ2-1,TRBV10-1,-,TGCGCCAGCAGTGAGTCGGCCAGGGTGGCTTACAATGAGCAGTTCTTC,CASSESARVAYNEQFF
-,TRBJ2-7,TRBV28,TRBD1,TGTGCCAGCACCGGGGACAGACCGAATTTATACGAGCAGTACTTC,CASTGDRPNLYEQYF
-,TRBJ2-1,TRBV10-3,TRBD2,TGTGCCATCAGTGAGTCAGGTAGCGGGAGCCCCCAATCTAATTACAATGAGCAGTTCTTC,CAISESGSGSPQSNYNEQFF
-,TRBJ2-1,TRBV11-2,-,TGTGCCAGCAGCTTTGCCAGCTACAATGAGCAGTTCTTC,CASSFASYNEQFF
-,TRBJ2-5,TRBV6-1,-,TGTGCCAGCAGTGAAAGGGGGTACCAAGAGACCCAGTACTTC,CASSERGYQETQYF
-,TRBJ1-2,TRBV23-1,TRBD1,TGCGCCAGCCATCATCCCTCACCCCAAAGACAGGGCAAAGGCTACACCTTC,CASHHPSPQRQGKGYTF
-,TRBJ1-2,TRBV5-4,TRBD1,TGTGCCAGCAGCTCTGGACAGGGGAGAGGTGGCTACACCTTC,CASSSGQGRGGYTF
few,TRBJ1-3,TRBV19,-,TGTGCCAGTACGAGGCGGCACTTCCTTGAGAGCTCTGGAAACACCATATATTTT,CASTRRHFLESSGNTIYF
-,TRBJ1-3,TRBV19,-,TGTGCCAGCGGACAGCTAGAAAACACCATATATTTT,CASGQLENTIYF
-,TRBJ2-7,TRBV4-2,-,TGTGCCAGCAGCCAGACCGAGGACTTGTCCTACGAGCAGTACTTC,CASSQTEDLSYEQYF
-,TRBJ2-7,TRBV15,TRBD2,TGTGCCACCAGCAGGGGGACTAGTACCTACGAGCAGTACTTC,CATSRGTSTYEQYF
-,TRBJ2-7,TRBV7-3,-,TGTGCCAGCAGCTTGGGAACCTCCGGGGGTTACGAGCAGTACTTC,CASSLGTSGGYEQYF
-,TRBJ2-1,TRBV19,TRBD2,TGTGCCAGTAGTATATCCAGCGGGAGCAGTTCCTCCTACAATGAGCAGTTCTTC,CASSISSGSSSSYNEQFF
few,TRBJ1-5,TRBV6-5,-,TGTGCCAGCAGTTACTCGCGGGATCAGCCCCAGCATTTT,CASSYSRDQPQHF
-,TRBJ1-1,TRBV28,-,-,CASSSSGGTEALF
-,TRBJ1-2,TRBV7-9,-,TGTTCCAGCAGTCCCGGACAGAGGCATGGCTACACCTTC,CSSSPGQRHGYTF
-,TRBJ1-1,TRBV5-1,-,TGCGCCAGCAGCTTGAGTTTGGGGGCCCGAATTGAAGCTTTCTTT,CASSLSLGARIEAFF
-,TRBJ2-5,TRBV27,TRBD2,TGTGCCAGCAGCCAAGGGACTAGCGGGAGGGTGGAGACCCAGTACTTC,CASSQGTSGRVETQYF
-,TRBJ2-7,TRBV5-4,TRBD2,TGTGCCAGCAGCCCTGGACTAGCGGGAACTGTGAAGACCTACGAGCAGTACTTC,CASSPGLAGTVKTYEQYF
-,TRBJ1-5,TRBV28,-,TGTGCCAGCAGTTCGCGGGACTCTTCATGGATTAGCAATCAGCCCCAGCATTTT,CASSSRDSSWISNQPQHF
-,TRBJ2-1,TRBV9,TRBD2,TGTGCCAGCAGCCCTAGCGGGACTCGGTACAATGAGCAGTTCTTC,CASSPSGTRYNEQFF
-,TRBJ1-1,TRBV7-3,-,TGTGCCAGCAGCTTTGGTCAGGCAACCTCTCGGGCTTTCTTT,CASSFGQATSRAFF
-,TRBJ2-1,TRBV7-9,-,TGTGCCAGCAGCATAATATTGGAGCAGGGTTTTCACTCCTACAATGAGCAGTTCTTC,CASSIILEQGFHSYNEQFF
-,TRBJ2-5,TRBV19,-,TGTGCCAGTAGCTATAGCCGTGAGGAGACCCAGTACTTC,CASSYSREETQYF
-,TRBJ2-3,TRBV27,-,TGTGCCAGCAGACCCACACGGACCGGGGCAGATACGCAGTATTTT,CASRPTRTGADTQYF
-,TRBJ2-2,TRBV19,TRBD2,TGTGCCAGTAGTATCCTTAGACTAGCGGGACTAAACACCGGGGAGCTGTTTTTT,CASSILRLAGLNTGELFF
-,TRBJ1-5,TRBV27,TRBD1,TGTGCCAGCAGTTCGCGGACAGGTACGAGCAATCAGCCCCAGCATTTT,CASSSRTGTSNQPQHF
-,TRBJ1-5,TRBV27,-,TGTGCCAGCAGTTTATCGCCCCGGGGTCAGCCCCAGCATTTT,CASSLSPRGQPQHF
-,TRBJ1-5,TRBV6-1,-,TGTGCCAGCAGCCTGAATGAGAATCAGCCCCAGCATTTT,CASSLNENQPQHF
few,TRBJ2-7,TRBV6-1,TRBD2,TGTGCCAGCAGTGAAGGGGCTAGCGGTCCCTACGAGCAGTACTTC,CASSEGASGPYEQYF
-,TRBJ1-4,TRBV27,TRBD1,TGTGCCAGCAGACGGGCGAGACAGGGGAATGAAAAACTGTTTTTT,CASRRARQGNEKLFF
-,TRBJ2-7,TRBV28,TRBD2,TGTGCCAGCAGCCTGCTAGCGGGAGGTCTCTACGAGCAGTACTTC,CASSLLAGGLYEQYF
-,TRBJ1-1,TRBV15,-,TGTGCCACCAGCAGAGAGGGAGTGACTGAAGCTTTCTTT,CATSREGVTEAFF
-,TRBJ1-1,TRBV27,-,TGTGCCAGCAGTTTATCCTTCTATACTGAAGCTTTCTTT,CASSLSFYTEAFF
-,TRBJ2-5,TRBV5-4,-,TGTGCCAGCAGCTTCTCGCGGGTAGGCCAAGAGACCCAGTACTTC,CASSFSRVGQETQYF
-,TRBJ2-7,TRBV2,TRBD1,TGTGCCAGCACCAGAACTGACAGGGGGCCCTACGAGCAGTACTTC,CASTRTDRGPYEQYF
-,TRBJ2-5,TRBV19,TRBD1,TGTGCCAGTAGTACCTGGACAGGGGGCCTGGAGACCCAGTACTTC,CASSTWTGGLETQYF
-,TRBJ2-3,TRBV10-2,TRBD1,TGCGCCAGCAAGGGACAGGGGCGTACCACAGATACGCAGTATTTT,CASKGQGRTTDTQYF
-,TRBJ1-2,TRBV30,TRBD1,TGTGCCTTTACAGGGGGCGGCTACACCTTC,CAFTGGGYTF
-,TRBJ2-7,TRBV5-5,-,TGTGCCAGCAGCCCTGTAGGGGGGGGACCCTACGAGCAGTACTTC,CASSPVGGGPYEQYF
-,TRBJ2-2,TRBV6-1,TRBD2,TGTGCCAGCAGTGAAATGGCGGGAGATCACGGGGAGCTGTTTTTT,CASSEMAGDHGELFF
-,TRBJ2-7,TRBV13,TRBD2,TGTGCCAGCAGGGGAGCGGGAACCCTACAATACGAGCAGTACTTC,CASRGAGTLQYEQYF
-,TRBJ1-4,TRBV2,TRBD1,TGTGCCAGCATCGGACAGGGGGCATCTAATGAAAAACTGTTTTTT,CASIGQGASNEKLFF
few,TRBJ1-3,TRBV10-3,-,TGTGCCATTAAGAGCTCTGGAAACACCATATATTTT,CAIKSSGNTIYF
-,TRBJ1-2,TRBV7-9,TRBD1,TGTGCCAGCAGCGGACAGGGGAGCTATGGCTACACCTTC,CASSGQGSYGYTF
-,TRBJ2-7,TRBV7-8,-,TGTGCCAGCATTTTAGAGGAGAAGGCGGCATACGAGCAGTACTTC,CASILEEKAAYEQYF
-,TRBJ1-6,TRBV7-9,TRBD1,TGTGCCAGCAGCTTTGATCGACAGGGGGCCTCCTATAATTCACCCCTCCACTTT,CASSFDRQGASYNSPLHF